Shown below are 30 T cell receptor beta chains from a single sample sequenced in a study of T cell repertoires in cytomegalovirus infection. Using its own MiXCR run on the reads, TCRdb lists one record per CDR3 protein. The profile shows some 150,000 distinct CDR3 sequences, about 6.5% of them singletons. Sequencing used PBMCs. Receptor source: a human donor in good health (CMV status not recorded). Some clones in this sample may be carry-over from other donors' samples.

This clonotype occurred many times. The chain uses TRBV15 and TRBJ1-5; D is undetermined. In germline, CDR1 is LNHNV, CDR2 YYDKDF (reference sequence). The CDR3 is 14 residues long. V gave up 0 bases and J gave up 5 bases, with 8 bases separating them. The CDR3 DNA follows: TGTGCCACCAGCAGAGATCACAGCGATCAGCCCCAGCATTTT. Translated, it gives CATSRDHSDQPQHF.

With respect to this clonotype: Being one base from a much bigger clone, this may be a read error. The rearrangement uses TRBV19 and TRBJ1-5; D perhaps matches TRBD1 (5 bases). This CDR3 has 14 amino acids. CDR1 is LNHDA and CDR2 is SQIVND in the germline V gene (reference sequence). This CDR3 is CASRPSGGNQPRHF. The CDR3 DNA reads as TGTGCCAGTCGACCGAGCGGGGGAAATCAGCCCCGGCATTTT.

As for this clonotype: Being one base from a much bigger clone, this may be a read error. The chain joins TRBV28 to TRBJ1-1, with D perhaps matching TRBD1 (5 bases). CDR3 length: 15 amino acids. The V gene lost 7 bases and the J gene lost 1 base, with 16 bases spanning the gap. Per germline, CDR1 MDHEN and CDR2 SYDVKM. CDR3 sequence: CASNTPRGGNTEAFF. The CDR3 bases are TGTGCCAGCAATACTCCAAGGGGCGGGAACACTGAAGCTTTCTTT.

This clonotype was seen at least ten times. V and J are TRBV7-2 and TRBJ1-2; 7 bases match TRBD1. Trimming at V came to 5 bases and at J to 8 bases, leaving 11 bases not matched to a gene. This CDR3 has 14 amino acids. The V gene's germline CDR1 is SGHTA and CDR2 FQGNSA. The CDR3 DNA is TGTGCCAGCAGCCCGCCGGGACAGCCAAGGGGCTACACCTTC. Encoded protein: CASSPPGQPRGYTF.

The rearrangement joins TRBV20-1 to TRBJ1-6; D gene unclear. CDR1 and CDR2 from the germline V gene are DFQATT and SNEGSKA (reference sequence). The CDR3 runs to 13 residues. Trimming left V 1 base short and J 7 bases short, with 8 bases between. For the CDR3, the DNA is TGCAGTGCTAGAGGGCAGGAGAATTCACCCCTCCACTTT. Its translation is CSARGQENSPLHF.

This clonotype came up many times. The chain uses TRBV29-1 and TRBJ2-5, with TRBD2 matching 12 bases. The ends lost 6 bases at V and 7 bases at J; junction bases unmatched: 3. Germline loops: CDR1 SQVTM, CDR2 ANQGSEA. The CDR3 consists of 12 residues. The CDR3 loop is CSVTLAGGTQYF. DNA of the CDR3: TGCAGCGTCACACTAGCGGGGGGGACCCAGTACTTC.

This clonotype was counted many times. V is TRBV7-6 and J is TRBJ1-5, with D uncertain. This CDR3 is built from 14 residues. Per the germline V gene, CDR1 is SGHVS and CDR2 is FNYEAQ. The germline V and J ends were trimmed by 5 bases and 4 bases, with 12 bases remaining between them. The CDR3 is CASSREPRNQPQHF. Here the CDR3 DNA reads TGTGCCAGCAGCCGGGAACCGAGGAATCAGCCCCAGCATTTT.

This clonotype was counted at least ten times. J is TRBJ1-6 and V is TRBV28; D remains ambiguous. Germline-derived CDR1 and CDR2 are MDHEN and SYDVKM. The ends were cut back, 7 bases at V and 3 bases at J, with 16 bases in the middle. The CDR3 has 16 amino acids. CDR3: CASISRLSLYNSPLHF. The CDR3 DNA reads TGTGCCAGCATCTCCCGGTTGTCCCTCTATAATTCACCCCTCCACTTT.

This clonotype was counted many times. The chain recombines TRBV7-2 with TRBJ1-2, with D unresolved. Germline CDR1 is SGHTA and CDR2 is FQGNSA. The V and J ends lost 6 bases and 2 bases respectively, with 10 bases between them. CDR3 length equals 13 residues. CDR3 bases: TGTGCCAGCAGTTTCGACGGCAACTATGGCTACACCTTC. Protein sequence: CASSFDGNYGYTF.

This clonotype was found many times. The J gene is TRBJ1-5, the V gene TRBV7-2, with unresolved D. The V gene's germline CDR1 is SGHTA and CDR2 FQGNSA. Trimming removed 5 bases from V and 0 bases from J, with 8 bases in between. The CDR3 contains 14 residues. The CDR3 DNA follows: TGTGCCAGCAGCACATACGTTAGCAATCAGCCCCAGCATTTT. Translating gives CASSTYVSNQPQHF.

CDR3 DNA sequence: TGTGCCAGCAGTTTAGGGTGGGCTAGCGGGGGACCTAACAATGAGCAGTTCTTC. It translates to CASSLGWASGGPNNEQFF. The chain carries TRBV27 and TRBJ2-1, with 10 nucleotides matching TRBD2. This CDR3 is 18 amino acids long. Looked up from germline, CDR1 is MNHEY and CDR2 is SMNVEV (reference sequence). Trimming at V came to 2 bases and at J to 5 bases, leaving 12 bases not matched to a gene.

This clonotype was seen many times. V usage is TRBV7-3 and J usage is TRBJ2-1; 8 nucleotides match TRBD2. V was pared by 5 bases and J by 6 bases, with 6 bases of the junction left unmatched. There are 14 residues in the CDR3. CDR1 SGHTA and CDR2 FQGTGA come from the germline V gene. DNA of the CDR3: TGTGCCAGCAGCCCGAGACTAGCGAGCAATGAGCAGTTCTTC. As protein: CASSPRLASNEQFF. Full variable domain (missing parts from reference TRBV7-3 and TRBJ2-1): GAGVSQTPSNKVTEKGKYVELRCDPISGHTALYWYRQSLGQGPEFLIYFQGTGAADDSGLPNDRFFAVRPEGSVSTLKIQRTERGDSAVYLCASSPRLASNEQFFGPGTRLTVL.

This clonotype was detected many times. The chain couples TRBV7-2 to TRBJ2-3; D ambiguous. Germline loops: CDR1 SGHTA, CDR2 FQGNSA. The CDR3 sequence is 14 residues long. Between the trimmed V and J ends, which lost 4 bases and 4 bases, there was a span of 12 bases. This CDR3 reads CASSSDKSPDTQYF. CDR3 DNA sequence: TGTGCCAGCAGCTCTGATAAGTCACCAGATACGCAGTATTTT.

In this sample, this clonotype turned up many times. This chain connects TRBV27 to TRBJ2-3, with a possible D match to TRBD2 (6 bases). CDR1 and CDR2 from the germline V gene are MNHEY and SMNVEV (reference sequence). V lost 2 bases to trimming and J lost 0 bases, with 18 bases between them. The CDR3 is 18 amino acids. In DNA form, the CDR3 reads TGTGCCAGCAGTTTAATTGGCGTGGGGGGTTTCAGCACAGATACGCAGTATTTT. Its protein product is CASSLIGVGGFSTDTQYF.

This clonotype was observed many times. This chain links TRBV18 with TRBJ1-1; no firm D call. This CDR3 spans 14 amino acids. Trimming cost V 3 bases and J 1 base, with 9 bases left between them. Germline CDR1 KGHSH, CDR2 LQKENI. DNA of the CDR3: TGTGCCAGCTCACCCGAGAGAGGGAACACTGAAGCTTTCTTT. This translates into CASSPERGNTEAFF.

In its sample, this clonotype was seen many times. The chain recombines TRBV7-2 with TRBJ1-2, with D unclear. The germline V gene encodes CDR1 SGHTA and CDR2 FQGNSA. The CDR3 contains 14 residues. The V gene lost 2 bases and the J gene lost 6 bases, with 13 bases spanning the gap. Here the CDR3 reads CASSLLGNTDGYTF. CDR3 DNA: TGTGCCAGCAGCTTATTGGGGAACACGGATGGCTACACCTTC.

This clonotype appeared many times. The rearrangement joins TRBV12-3 or TRBV12-4 to TRBJ1-2; D is unclear. The V gene lost 5 bases and the J gene lost 8 bases, with 15 bases spanning the gap. CDR3 length: 13 amino acids. DNA for the CDR3: TGTGCCAGCAGTCTGAACCTCGGGGTCGGCTACACCTTC. Translating gives CASSLNLGVGYTF.

This clonotype was recorded at least ten times. The chain couples TRBV27 to TRBJ1-3, with 7 bases lining up with TRBD1. Germline-derived CDR1 and CDR2 are MNHEY and SMNVEV (reference sequence). The CDR3 length is 14 residues. V lost 2 bases to trimming and J lost 4 bases; unmatched junction nucleotides: 2. CDR3 in amino acids: CASSLTGAGNTIYF. CDR3 DNA sequence: TGTGCCAGCAGTTTAACAGGGGCCGGAAACACCATATATTTT.

The gene calls are TRBV10-3 and TRBJ2-3; TRBD1 matches at 9 bases. Germline-derived CDR1 and CDR2 are ENHRY and SYGVKD. This CDR3 comprises 18 residues. V gave up 3 bases and J gave up 4 bases; unmatched junction bases: 14. In DNA form, the CDR3 reads TGTGCCATCAGTGACCCCTCCCCAGGGACAGGGAGCCCAGATACGCAGTATTTT. This gives the protein CAISDPSPGTGSPDTQYF.

This clonotype was recorded a few times. The chain links TRBV14 to TRBJ2-7; 13 nucleotides line up with TRBD2. The ends lost 0 bases at V and 6 bases at J; junction bases unmatched: 8. This CDR3 contains 17 residues. The germline CDR1 and CDR2 sequences are SGHDN and FVKESK. CDR3 protein: CASSQDRLGLAGIEQYF. The CDR3 bases are TGTGCCAGCAGCCAAGATCGCTTGGGACTAGCGGGGATCGAGCAGTACTTC.

This clonotype was found many times. V gene TRBV7-2 combines with J gene TRBJ2-3; no firm D call. This CDR3 contains 16 residues. Deletions cut 3 bases from V and 4 bases from J, with 17 bases between. Germline V gene lookup returns CDR1 SGHTA and CDR2 FQGNSA. In nucleotides, the CDR3 is TGTGCCAGCAGCTTTTGGGCTCCCCCCTACTCAGATACGCAGTATTTT. This gives the protein CASSFWAPPYSDTQYF.

This clonotype was seen ten or more times. V and J are TRBV5-5 and TRBJ1-5, with a possible D match to TRBD1 (5 bases). Trimming left V 1 base short and J 3 bases short, with 20 bases between. This CDR3 spans 18 amino acids. CDR1 and CDR2 from the germline V gene are SGHKS and YYEKEE (reference sequence). The DNA of the CDR3 is TGTGCCAGCAGCTTGCAAGGGCGGGGGACGGGGCCCAATCAGCCCCAGCATTTT. Its protein is CASSLQGRGTGPNQPQHF.

This clonotype was seen at least ten times. The chain carries TRBV12-3 or TRBV12-4 and TRBJ1-6, with D perhaps matching TRBD1 (5 bases). With 7 bases removed from V and 9 bases from J, the gap between germline ends came to 16 bases. The CDR3 contains 14 residues. The CDR3 is CASNSGNRGSPLHF. The CDR3 DNA sequence: TGTGCCAGCAATTCAGGGAACCGGGGTTCACCCCTCCACTTT.

This clonotype occurred many times. This chain joins TRBV6-2 or TRBV6-3 and TRBJ2-1; D gene ambiguous. The CDR3 contains 15 residues. CDR1 and CDR2 from the germline V gene are MNHEY and SVGEGT. Trimming stripped 4 bases from V and 2 bases from J, with 12 bases between. CDR3 amino acids: CASSWATVAYNEQFF. The CDR3 DNA reads as TGTGCCAGCAGTTGGGCCACAGTGGCCTACAATGAGCAGTTCTTC.

The sample holds many counts of this clonotype. For the CDR3, the DNA is TGTGCCAGCAGTTACACCCCCGGTACTAGCGGGACTGAGCAGTTCTTC. Protein product: CASSYTPGTSGTEQFF. The V and J genes are TRBV6-2 or TRBV6-3 and TRBJ2-1, with 10 bases matching TRBD2. J was trimmed by 9 bases and V by 2 bases; bases with no gene match: 10. CDR1 is MNHEY and CDR2 is SVGEGT in the germline V gene. The length of the CDR3 is 16 residues.

This clonotype was recorded many times. V gene TRBV5-5 combines with J gene TRBJ2-3; D might be TRBD2 (6 bases). This CDR3 comprises 16 residues. Trimming removed 3 bases from V and 2 bases from J, with 16 bases in between. CDR1 and CDR2 (germline): SGHKS, YYEKEE (reference sequence). For the CDR3, the DNA is TGTGCCAGCAGCTCAGACCGGGACTTAAACACAGATACGCAGTATTTT. Translated: CASSSDRDLNTDTQYF.

This clonotype was seen many times. The chain couples TRBV6-1 to TRBJ1-6, with a possible D match to TRBD1 (5 bases). The CDR3 covers 16 residues. V was clipped by 6 bases and J by 7 bases, with 19 bases between them. Germline V CDR1 and CDR2: MNHNS, SASEGT. The CDR3 region is CASSFSGGAKNSPLHF. The CDR3 nucleotides are TGTGCCAGCAGCTTCTCCGGGGGAGCGAAAAATTCACCCCTCCACTTT.

This clonotype has a count of ten or more. V usage is TRBV28 and J usage is TRBJ1-3; D call uncertain. The CDR3 extends over 16 amino acids. The germline gives CDR1 MDHEN, CDR2 SYDVKM. V dropped 6 bases and J dropped 0 bases, with 15 bases sitting between them. The CDR3 protein is CASSKWEGNSGNTIYF. In DNA form, the CDR3 reads TGTGCCAGCAGCAAATGGGAGGGAAACTCTGGAAACACCATATATTTT.

The table lists this clonotype with a few counts. J is TRBJ2-5 and V is TRBV5-4, with 10 bases matching TRBD2. V was clipped by 0 bases and J by 10 bases; unmatched bases: 9. The CDR3 length is 15 residues. The germline gives CDR1 SGHNT, CDR2 YYREEE (reference sequence). The CDR3 nucleotides are TGTGCCAGCAGCTTGGTCGGACTAGCGGTGGTGAGCCAGTACTTC. Amino acids: CASSLVGLAVVSQYF.

This clonotype showed up many times. The chain combines TRBV15 with TRBJ2-2, with TRBD2 matching 7 bases. Trimming at V came to 5 bases and at J to 6 bases, leaving 0 bases not matched to a gene. The CDR3 contains 12 residues. Germline-derived CDR1 and CDR2 are LNHNV and YYDKDF (reference sequence). In nucleotides, the CDR3 is TGTGCCACCAGCCGGGAGGCCGGGGAGCTGTTTTTT. Residues: CATSREAGELFF.